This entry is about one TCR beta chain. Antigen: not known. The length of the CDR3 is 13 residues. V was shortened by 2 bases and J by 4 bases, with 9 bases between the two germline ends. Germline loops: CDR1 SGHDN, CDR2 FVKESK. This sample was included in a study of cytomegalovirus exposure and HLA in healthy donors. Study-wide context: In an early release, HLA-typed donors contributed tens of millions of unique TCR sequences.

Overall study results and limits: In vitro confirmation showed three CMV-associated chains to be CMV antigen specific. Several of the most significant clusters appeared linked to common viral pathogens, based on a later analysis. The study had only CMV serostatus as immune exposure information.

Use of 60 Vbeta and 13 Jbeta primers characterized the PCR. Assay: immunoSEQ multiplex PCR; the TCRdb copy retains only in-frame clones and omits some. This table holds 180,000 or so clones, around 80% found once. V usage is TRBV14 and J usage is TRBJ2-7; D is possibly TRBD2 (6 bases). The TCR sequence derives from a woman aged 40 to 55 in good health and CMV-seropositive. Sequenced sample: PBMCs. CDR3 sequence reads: CASSQMGGYEQYF. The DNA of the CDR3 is TGTGCCAGCAGCCAAATGGGGGGATACGAGCAGTACTTC.